The present T cell receptor beta chain was sequenced within a study of blood T cells in healthy people across ages. Study-level results: The percentage of naive T cells correlated strongly with TCR beta diversity. The recorded TCR beta diversity per million T cells decreased in a roughly linear manner with age.

The amount of total RNA extracted per sample was at least 6 micrograms. The CDR3 runs to 18 residues. Germline V gene data show CDR1 as SGDLS and CDR2 as YYNGEE. The junction had 9 bases not matched to a gene; V was cut back by 3 bases and J by 0 bases. A second PCR, run for about 6 to 11 cycles, used a sample-barcoded 5' primer plus a J-beta primer mix. Every cDNA was tagged by a template-switch adaptor with 12 random nucleotides. MiXCR, applied by TCRdb to the 5' RACE reads, yields one record per CDR3 protein. The repertoire has 1.5 million to 2 million distinct CDR3 sequences, 28% of them found once; the top ten carry around 7.7%. This clonotype was counted only a few times. Its antigen remains unknown.

The rearrangement uses TRBV9 and TRBJ2-3, with 11 bases fitting TRBD2. Sequences were obtained from blood. The receptor's source is a woman aged 25 to 45 in good health. CDR3 DNA sequence: TGTGCCAGCAGCGAGAAGACCGGGACTAGCGGTAGCACAGATACGCAGTATTTT. Translated, it gives CASSEKTGTSGSTDTQYF.